The entry below gives a single T cell receptor (beta chain) sequence along with its context. Positively selected for CCR7, the CD45RO-negative cells used as naive CD8 cells excluded terminally differentiated effector memory CD45RA+ cells. This CDR3 is 17 amino acids long. V was cut by 5 bases and J by 4 bases, with 23 bases left in between. Germline CDR1 reads SEHNR; CDR2 reads FQNEAQ (reference sequence). The data are from a study of shared clonotypes between healthy human individuals. Whole-study context: The study used three CD4 naive, three CD4 memory, two CD8 naive and one CD8 memory plate per donor.

Source study methods: ImmunoSEQ junction-only sequences lacked quality scores, so their filtering differed. Clones were read by immunoSEQ multiplex PCR, and TCRdb kept only the in-frame ones, dropping some. That table furnishes V, J and clone size, whereas the DNA furnished D and trimming. The sample carries about 820,000 clones, around 93% recorded once. The specimen was naive CD8+ T cells sorted from blood. The TCR comes from a man aged 30 to 39 in good health. The chain couples TRBV7-9 to TRBJ1-2; D remains unclear. The CDR3 region has the DNA TGTGCCAGCAGCCCCCCGAGCAGAACCTCGCCCATCTATGGCTACACCTTC. It translates to CASSPPSRTSPIYGYTF. The entire variable domain, with the rest obtained from reference TRBV7-9 and TRBJ1-2, is as follows: DTGVSQNPRHKITKRGQNVTFRCDPISEHNRLYWYRQTLGQGPEFLTYFQNEAQLEKSRLLSDRFSAERPKGSFSTLEIQRTEQGDSAMYLCASSPPSRTSPIYGYTFGSGTRLTVV.